This TCR beta chain was sequenced for a study of identical twins (dated by TCRdb to about 2016). General notes on the study: TCR alpha and beta repertoires from monozygotic twins, unrelated adults of various ages and cord blood were deep-sequenced to test whether fetal clonotypes persist. To rule out contamination, replicate twin experiments were performed at different times with different library preparation protocols.

The investigation overall reported the following: Excess twin sharing in beta out-of-frame sequences was weaker because fewer shared sequences lowered the signal-to-noise ratio. Fewer insertions were carried by abundant cord blood beta clonotypes, a similar but weaker trend appeared in young adult naive repertoires, and no such trend appeared in memory repertoires. Compared with coincidental sharing between unrelated individuals, an excess of low generation-probability sequences was observed among out-of-frame TCR alpha sequences shared between twins. Out-of-frame TCR alpha sharing in monozygotic twins was systematically underestimated by recombination models, whereas sharing between unrelated individuals was in agreement with the recombination models. Because the same donors could not be followed over many years, conclusions were based on cross-sectional statistical analysis. Zero-insertion analyses could be partly confounded by invariant T cells such as MAIT and iNKT, although diverse VJ usage argued against such confounding for most clonotypes.

The protocol used for the library was 5' RACE. The data were produced on an Illumina HiSeq 2000. A universal primer binding site was introduced by template switching, and a unique molecular identifier was present in the final cDNA, enabling accurate counting of TCR cDNA molecules. Specific primers in the conserved constant-segment region were used to synthesize first-strand cDNA for the TCR alpha and beta chains. To control for contamination, each cDNA library was double barcoded with a SMART-Mk sample barcode plus Illumina barcodes. TruSeq adapter sequences, together with Illumina sample barcodes, were added in two successive PCR steps. The Illumina HiSeq platform was used with custom primers to sequence TCR alpha and beta cDNA libraries. From the authors' description of their analysis: Raw reads were processed with MiGEC to extract unique molecular identifiers, and MiXCR was used to determine CDR3 positions. Recombination models were inferred per individual with the repgenHMM and IGoR tools using an EM algorithm. Shared clonotypes were analyzed with the tcR package in R, and sharing was normalized by the product of cloneset sizes. Out-of-frame nonproductive sequences were analyzed to study raw recombination free of thymic and clonal selection effects. TCRdb reworked the public reads: Q25 trimming with fastp, MiXCR clone assembly, productive beta chains retained. Rows are combined by CDR3 protein, so each entry shows the most common genes and DNA. These V and J calls rely on TCRdb rather than the paper's analysis. The sample table records nearly 900,000 distinct CDR3 sequences; around an eighth of these occur just once. The ten largest clones add up to around 1.6% of the sample.

Comments on this clonotype: No cognate antigen has been identified for it. Base qualities are missing; no much larger clone stands one base away.

Only healthy Caucasian donors were included. The twin cohort comprised three pairs of female monozygotic twins, all aged roughly 18 to 29 years. RNA for TCR libraries was isolated from peripheral blood mononuclear cells. V trim: 5 bases; J trim: 8 bases; unmatched bases: 13. CDR3 length: 15 amino acids, cysteine to phenylalanine. The entry retains the CDR3 DNA only, 45 bases that are in frame from base 1. These data were likewise used in another study, on yellow fever vaccine responses in identical twins. Per that second paper: The authors reported that the T cell response to vaccination in identical twins appeared partly convergent and partly personalized. The study precisely tracked vaccine-responding T cell clones in identical twins.

The sequencing input was PBMCs. Here the chain combines TRBV12-3 or TRBV12-4 and TRBJ1-2, with 8 middle bases fitting TRBD1. The clonotype comes from a woman aged 18-29 years in good health. The DNA sequence is as follows: TGTGCCAGCAGTCCGCGAGTGGACAGGGTCAGGGGCTACACCTTC. Translated, this is CASSPRVDRVRGYTF.